One and the same sample provided the 26 T cell receptor beta chains below, sequenced in a study of T cell responses to AZD1222 COVID-19 vaccine. TCRdb's table, derived via immunoSEQ multiplex PCR, lists solely in-frame clones and lacks some. This table has 95,000 or so clones, approximately 93% appearing once. Sample: peripheral blood, taken 28 days after the second AZD1222 dose. These receptor sequences come from an adult who received the AZD1222 COVID-19 vaccine.

The V and J genes are TRBV4-1 and TRBJ1-1; 8 nucleotides agree with TRBD1. This CDR3 spans 17 amino acids. CDR1 is MGHRA, CDR2 YSYEKL, per germline. Unmatched junction bases numbered 14, after V lost 3 bases and J lost 5 bases. The chain's CDR3 is CASSQAEYGQGATEAFF. DNA for the CDR3: TGCGCCAGCAGCCAGGCTGAATATGGGCAGGGGGCGACTGAAGCTTTCTTT.

The chain employs TRBV13 and TRBJ2-1; D possibly corresponds to TRBD1 (6 bases). CDR3 length equals 15 residues. Germline-derived CDR1 and CDR2 are PRHDT and FYEKMQ (reference sequence). Trimming stripped 1 base from V and 4 bases from J, with 11 bases between. DNA for the CDR3: TGTGCCAGCAGCTTAGAGGGGGATTGGTACAATGAGCAGTTCTTC. Translation: CASSLEGDWYNEQFF.

The chain uses TRBV7-3 and TRBJ2-5; D is perhaps TRBD1 (5 bases). The length of the CDR3 is 13 residues. CDR1 is SGHTA and CDR2 is FQGTGA in the germline V gene. Trimming cost V 5 bases and J 4 bases, with 11 bases left between them. CDR3 residues: CASSPSRGETQYF. The CDR3 coding sequence is TGTGCCAGCAGCCCTTCTAGGGGAGAGACCCAGTACTTC.

The chain joins TRBV27 to TRBJ2-7, with D possibly TRBD2 on 5 matching bases. The CDR3 runs 13 residues. Germline loops: CDR1 MNHEY, CDR2 SMNVEV (reference sequence). V was pared by 5 bases and J by 3 bases, with 11 bases between. The CDR3 DNA is TGTGCCAGCAGTCCGACGGCGGGCTACGAGCAGTACTTC. This translates into CASSPTAGYEQYF.

CDR3 sequence (DNA): TGTGCCAGCAGCTCGACAGGATACACTGAAGCTTTCTTT. Encoded protein: CASSSTGYTEAFF. The V gene is TRBV7-9, the J gene TRBJ1-1; possible D gene TRBD1, 6 bases. Germline V lookup: CDR1 SEHNR, CDR2 FQNEAQ (reference sequence). The CDR3 has 13 residues. V was trimmed by 4 bases and J by 3 bases, leaving 9 bases between them.

This clone was observed once. The gene calls are TRBV28 and TRBJ2-1; 9 bases agree with TRBD2. In germline, CDR1 is MDHEN, CDR2 SYDVKM. The trim removed 5 bases at V and 1 base at J, leaving 12 bases unmatched. The CDR3 totals 18 residues. The CDR3 DNA follows: TGTGCCAGCAGTGCCCGAAAGCGGGAGGTATGGTCCTACAATGAGCAGTTCTTC. It encodes CASSARKREVWSYNEQFF. Supplemented by reference TRBV28 and TRBJ2-1, the full variable domain reads DVKVTQSSRYLVKRTGEKVFLECVQDMDHENMFWYRQDPGLGLRLIYFSYDVKMKEKGDIPEGYSVSREKKERFSLILESASTNQTSMYLCASSARKREVWSYNEQFFGPGTRLTVL.

The rearrangement joins TRBV6-5 to TRBJ2-7; TRBD1 agrees at 8 bases. V gave up 2 bases and J gave up 2 bases; unmatched junction bases: 5. This CDR3 spans 15 amino acids. The germline gives CDR1 MNHEY, CDR2 SVGAGI. This chain's CDR3 is CASSYERQGTYEQYF. DNA for the CDR3: TGTGCCAGCAGTTACGAGAGACAGGGGACCTACGAGCAGTACTTC.

The chain uses TRBV27 and TRBJ1-5; no clear D gene. V dropped 10 bases and J dropped 2 bases, with 18 bases sitting between them. From germline, CDR1 is MNHEY and CDR2 SMNVEV (reference sequence). The CDR3 covers 15 residues. The CDR3, as DNA: TGTGCCACCGCTAGGGCCCAGGAGGGCAATCAGCCCCAGCATTTT. It specifies CATARAQEGNQPQHF.

The chain is built from TRBV28 and TRBJ1-5, with TRBD1 identical over 7 bases. V gave up 4 bases and J gave up 5 bases; unmatched junction bases: 5. The CDR3 spans 14 residues. Germline V gene data show CDR1 as MDHEN and CDR2 as SYDVKM. This chain's CDR3 is CASSSTGVHQPQHF. In DNA form, the CDR3 reads TGTGCCAGCAGTTCTACAGGGGTTCATCAGCCCCAGCATTTT.

The rearrangement links TRBV10-3 to TRBJ1-2; D is ambiguous. Between the trimmed V and J ends, which lost 2 bases and 7 bases, there was a span of 8 bases. CDR3 length: 12 residues. From germline, CDR1 is ENHRY and CDR2 SYGVKD. The CDR3 reads CAISELTSGYTF. The CDR3 DNA is TGTGCCATCAGTGAGCTCACTAGTGGCTACACCTTC.

J is TRBJ1-5 and V is TRBV4-1; 8 nucleotides agree with TRBD1. V shed 0 bases, J shed 7 bases, and the junction held 8 bases outside the gene matches. CDR1 MGHRA and CDR2 YSYEKL come from the germline V gene. This CDR3 has 16 residues. In nucleotides, the CDR3 is TGCGCCAGCAGCCAAGATCTCAGGACAGGGAGGCAGCCCCAGCATTTT. Translation gives CASSQDLRTGRQPQHF.

CDR3 region: CASVKGVGGYEQYF. Here the CDR3 DNA reads TGTGCCAGCGTAAAAGGGGTTGGGGGCTACGAGCAGTACTTC. This chain uses TRBV28 with TRBJ2-7; either TRBD1 or TRBD2 may supply D (5 bases each). This CDR3 has 14 amino acids. The ends were cut back, 8 bases at V and 3 bases at J, with 17 bases in the middle. From germline, CDR1 is MDHEN and CDR2 SYDVKM.

The rearrangement uses TRBV5-1 and TRBJ2-2; 10 bases line up with TRBD1. J lost 4 bases, V lost 4 bases, and 13 bases had no gene match. The CDR3 is 18 amino acids. In germline, CDR1 is SGHRS, CDR2 YFSETQ. The CDR3 loop is CASSLQPPGQGSTGELFF. DNA for the CDR3: TGCGCCAGCAGCCTCCAGCCGCCGGGACAGGGGTCCACCGGGGAGCTGTTTTTT.

This chain connects TRBV29-1 to TRBJ1-2; D gene ambiguous. The CDR3 loop spans 12 amino acids. Germline CDR1 is SQVTM and CDR2 is ANQGSEA. Trimming removed 3 bases from V and 4 bases from J, with 9 bases in between. The CDR3 spells CSVDLGIYGYTF. The CDR3 DNA is TGCAGCGTTGATTTGGGTATCTATGGCTACACCTTC.

This chain connects TRBV27 to TRBJ2-1; a possible D gene is TRBD2 (6 bases). Trimming left V 3 bases short and J 6 bases short, with 12 bases between. The CDR3 spans 14 residues. Germline loops: CDR1 MNHEY, CDR2 SMNVEV (reference sequence). The CDR3 bases are TGTGCCAGCAGTTTGGACTATCTCTCCAATGAGCAGTTCTTC. Encoded protein: CASSLDYLSNEQFF.

The chain couples TRBV15 to TRBJ2-2; the match to TRBD1 covers 8 bases. The trim removed 1 base at V and 6 bases at J, leaving 7 bases unmatched. From germline, CDR1 is LNHNV and CDR2 YYDKDF (reference sequence). The CDR3 is made up of 16 amino acids. CDR3 amino acids: CATSRGTGSGAGELFF. For the CDR3, the DNA is TGTGCCACCAGCAGAGGGACAGGGTCTGGAGCCGGGGAGCTGTTTTTT.

This sequence joins TRBV5-1 and TRBJ2-1, with TRBD2 identical over 8 bases. The length of the CDR3 is 15 residues. The V and J ends lost 4 bases and 8 bases, in that order; junction bases with no gene match: 11. Germline CDR1 SGHRS, CDR2 YFSETQ. The CDR3 here is CASSPGTSRGYEQFF. CDR3 in DNA: TGCGCCAGCAGCCCCGGGACTAGTAGAGGCTATGAGCAGTTCTTC. The full variable domain, rest sourced from reference TRBV5-1 and TRBJ2-1, is KAGVTQTPRYLIKTRGQQVTLSCSPISGHRSVSWYQQTPGQGLQFLFEYFSETQRNKGNFPGRFSGRQFSNSRSEMNVSTLELGDSALYLCASSPGTSRGYEQFFGPGTRLTVL.

V usage is TRBV28 and J usage is TRBJ1-1, with a weak D call TRBD1 (6 bases). The length of the CDR3 is 17 residues. CDR1 MDHEN and CDR2 SYDVKM come from the germline V gene. V lost 4 bases, J lost 0 bases, and 18 bases lay in between. CDR3 DNA sequence: TGTGCCAGCAGTTCCCCTTCTCGAGCAGGGGTGAACACTGAAGCTTTCTTT. Its translation: CASSSPSRAGVNTEAFF.

V usage is TRBV6-1 and J usage is TRBJ2-7, with D perhaps matching TRBD1 (6 bases). This CDR3 is 15 amino acids long. Deletions cut 1 base from V and 3 bases from J, with 13 bases between. The V gene's germline CDR1 is MNHNS and CDR2 SASEGT. CDR3 coding DNA: TGTGCCAGCAGTGAAGGAGGCGGCAGGGGCTACGAGCAGTACTTC. Protein sequence: CASSEGGGRGYEQYF.

This clone came up once. This chain links TRBV30 with TRBJ1-3; the D is unclear. Germline CDR1 GTSNPN, CDR2 SVGIG (reference sequence). V dropped 2 bases and J dropped 0 bases, with 11 bases sitting between them. CDR3 length equals 15 residues. Written as DNA, the CDR3 is TGTGCCTGGAGTAGGGCAGGAAACTCTGGAAACACCATATATTTT. Protein sequence: CAWSRAGNSGNTIYF.

The rearrangement joins TRBV7-9 to TRBJ1-2; 8 bases are a match to TRBD1. Germline V lookup: CDR1 SEHNR, CDR2 FQNEAQ (reference sequence). Losses at the gene ends were 4 bases for V and 6 bases for J; bases not matched to a gene: 10. The CDR3 is 15 residues long. The CDR3 here is CASSWGDRPPNGYTF. The CDR3 DNA reads TGTGCCAGCAGCTGGGGGGACAGGCCGCCGAATGGCTACACCTTC. Full variable domain (missing parts from reference TRBV7-9 and TRBJ1-2): DTGVSQNPRHKITKRGQNVTFRCDPISEHNRLYWYRQTLGQGPEFLTYFQNEAQLEKSRLLSDRFSAERPKGSFSTLEIQRTEQGDSAMYLCASSWGDRPPNGYTFGSGTRLTVV.

The V and J genes are TRBV6-5 and TRBJ1-1, with D possibly TRBD1 on 5 matching bases. The CDR3 is 15 residues long. V was trimmed by 0 bases and J by 5 bases, leaving 13 bases between them. Germline CDR1 MNHEY, CDR2 SVGAGI. CDR3 residues: CASSYSRGGRTEAFF. Here the CDR3 DNA reads TGTGCCAGCAGTTACTCAAGGGGAGGAAGAACTGAAGCTTTCTTT.

V is TRBV28 and J is TRBJ2-3, with D unclear. Between the trimmed V and J ends, which lost 7 bases and 5 bases, there was a span of 10 bases. CDR1 and CDR2 (germline): MDHEN, SYDVKM. The CDR3 has 12 residues. The DNA for the CDR3 is TGTGCCAGCAAACTGGGGATAGATACGCAGTATTTT. Translating it yields CASKLGIDTQYF.

The chain has TRBV3-1 (or the pseudogene TRBV3-2) and TRBJ2-2; D is undetermined. Trimming removed 4 bases from V and 4 bases from J, with 16 bases in between. The length of the CDR3 is 16 residues. Germline assignment: CDR1 LGHDT and CDR2 YNNKEL (reference sequence). The CDR3 DNA follows: TGTGCCAGCAGCCGGACCAGGAGTACGTTCACCGGGGAGCTGTTTTTT. The encoded protein is CASSRTRSTFTGELFF.

This chain joins TRBV29-1 and TRBJ2-7; D gene uncertain. Trimming removed 0 bases at V and 7 bases at J, with 7 bases between. Germline CDR1 reads SQVTM; CDR2 reads ANQGSEA. The CDR3 runs 11 residues. The CDR3 reads CSVEDQWEQYF. For the CDR3, the DNA is TGCAGCGTTGAAGATCAGTGGGAGCAGTACTTC.

This chain joins TRBV6-1 and TRBJ2-5; D gene ambiguous. The CDR3 contains 13 residues. V dropped 0 bases and J dropped 7 bases, with 9 bases sitting between them. The V gene's germline CDR1 is MNHNS and CDR2 SASEGT. CDR3 sequence (DNA): TGTGCCAGCAGTGAAGCTGGTGGTGGGACCCAGTACTTC. Translating it yields CASSEAGGGTQYF.